These 30 T cell receptor beta chains came from one sample sequenced in a study of molecular identifiers for immune sequencing clone quantification. TCRdb re-called the PCR reads through MiXCR, storing one row per CDR3 protein. The table shows nearly 55,000 distinct CDR3 sequences, with roughly 38% occurring only once. What was sequenced was naive CD8+ T cells from blood, with Jurkat cell RNA spiked in. The subset here: FACS-sorted CD8+CD4-CCR7+CD45RA+ naive T cells. Receptors originate from a human donor in good health. Some libraries in this study had Jurkat cell RNA spiked in.

The table lists this clonotype with a few counts. This chain links TRBV6-5 with TRBJ2-7; D remains unclear. V gave up 6 bases and J gave up 2 bases, with 11 bases separating them. This CDR3 is 13 amino acids long. CDR1 MNHEY and CDR2 SVGAGI come from the germline V gene. The CDR3 spells CASRLGITYEQYF. CDR3 bases: TGTGCCAGCAGGTTGGGCATCACCTACGAGCAGTACTTC.

This clonotype was counted at least ten times. This chain connects TRBV6-2 or TRBV6-3 to TRBJ1-1; D uncertain. The V and J ends lost 4 bases and 1 base respectively, with 7 bases between them. There are 13 residues in the CDR3. Germline values: CDR1 MNHEY, CDR2 SVGEGT. The CDR3 DNA sequence: TGTGCCAGCAGTTCCGAGGAGAACACTGAAGCTTTCTTT. Translating gives CASSSEENTEAFF.

On this clonotype: This may be a read error: a much more frequent sequence differs by one nucleotide. In nucleotides, the CDR3 is TGTGCCAGCAGCTTAGCTATGACCCAGCCCTACGCGCAGTACTTC. Translation gives CASSLAMTQPYAQYF. The V call is TRBV13, the J call TRBJ2-7; D remains ambiguous. This CDR3 has 15 amino acids. Germline V lookup: CDR1 PRHDT, CDR2 FYEKMQ (reference sequence).

The V and J genes are TRBV10-3 and TRBJ2-7, with 10 nucleotides matching TRBD1. From germline, CDR1 is ENHRY and CDR2 SYGVKD. Trimming took 6 bases from V and 6 from J; bases not matched to a gene: 8. CDR3 length: 14 amino acids. CDR3 sequence reads: CAIRPLGQGTEQYF. The DNA for the CDR3 is TGTGCCATCAGGCCTCTGGGACAGGGGACCGAGCAGTACTTC.

V and J are TRBV6-2 or TRBV6-3 and TRBJ1-1; D is undetermined. Germline values: CDR1 MNHEY, CDR2 SVGEGT. V gave up 0 bases and J gave up 8 bases, with 7 bases separating them. The CDR3 has 12 amino acids. CDR3 sequence: CASSYSKAEAFF. The CDR3, as DNA: TGTGCCAGCAGTTACTCGAAGGCCGAAGCTTTCTTT.

In its sample, this clonotype was seen a few times. The rearrangement joins TRBV20-1 to TRBJ2-7; no clear D gene. Germline V lookup: CDR1 DFQATT, CDR2 SNEGSKA (reference sequence). The CDR3 is 13 amino acids. Trimming pared 2 bases from V and 3 bases from J, leaving 11 bases between. As DNA, the CDR3 is TGCAGTGCTAGACCACCCACCCTCTACGAGCAGTACTTC. Translation: CSARPPTLYEQYF.

This clonotype was seen a few times. This chain uses TRBV7-6 with TRBJ2-1; D is ambiguous. The CDR3 has 15 amino acids. CDR1 SGHVS and CDR2 FNYEAQ come from the germline V gene. With 2 bases removed from V and 2 bases from J, the gap between germline ends came to 10 bases. This CDR3 is CASSLSAPAYNEQFF. The CDR3 region has the DNA TGTGCCAGCAGCTTAAGTGCCCCGGCCTACAATGAGCAGTTCTTC.

The CDR3 coding sequence is TGTGCCAGTAGTATTGCTAGCGGGAGGAATATTCGTCCTTTCTACGAGCAGTACTTC. It specifies CASSIASGRNIRPFYEQYF. V and J are TRBV19 and TRBJ2-7; 11 bases agree with TRBD2. The CDR3 totals 19 residues. V lost 3 bases and J lost 3; bases outside the gene matches: 16. Germline values: CDR1 LNHDA, CDR2 SQIVND (reference sequence).

This clonotype was observed a handful of times. The V and J genes are TRBV25-1 and TRBJ2-5, with D hard to call. This CDR3 comprises 14 residues. CDR1 MGHDK and CDR2 SYGVNS come from the germline V gene. The V end lost 3 bases, the J end lost 5 bases, and 13 bases lay between the germline ends. The CDR3 is CASSETRVGETQYF. The CDR3, as DNA: TGTGCCAGCAGTGAGACACGGGTCGGGGAGACCCAGTACTTC.

This clonotype was counted ten times or more. This chain links TRBV7-9 with TRBJ2-7; 9 bases line up with TRBD1. CDR1 SEHNR and CDR2 FQNEAQ come from the germline V gene (reference sequence). V gave up 2 bases and J gave up 5 bases; unmatched junction bases: 10. CDR3 length: 16 residues. The CDR3 nucleotides are TGTGCCAGCAGCTTACGGCCCTGGGACAGGGAGGACGAGCAGTACTTC. This gives the protein CASSLRPWDREDEQYF.

With respect to this clonotype: This may be a read error, as it is one base from a much larger clone. This likely comes from a read error, as the CDR3 has no conserved phenylalanine or tryptophan at its end. The rearrangement links TRBV27 to TRBJ2-3; possibly TRBD2 for D (5 bases). Germline V gene data show CDR1 as MNHEY and CDR2 as SMNVEV (reference sequence). The germline V and J ends were trimmed by 0 bases and 2 bases, with 9 bases remaining between them. The CDR3 sequence is 15 residues long. The CDR3 sequence: CASSLSGGFTDTQYS. For the CDR3, the DNA is TGTGCCAGCAGTTTATCCGGCGGGTTCACAGATACGCAGTATTCT.

This clonotype was recorded at least ten times. The chain has TRBV28 and TRBJ1-5; no clear D gene. V was trimmed by 1 base and J by 3 bases, leaving 10 bases between them. The CDR3 covers 15 residues. Germline CDR1 reads MDHEN; CDR2 reads SYDVKM. The CDR3 protein is CASSLFPPVNQPQHF. CDR3 nucleotide sequence: TGTGCCAGCAGTTTATTCCCCCCGGTCAATCAGCCCCAGCATTTT.

As to this clonotype: A much larger clone differs by one base, so this may be a read error. The J gene is TRBJ2-5, the V gene TRBV9, with D perhaps assigned TRBD1 or TRBD2 (6 bases each). The length of the CDR3 is 13 residues. Germline CDR1 and CDR2: SGDLS and YYNGEE. The CDR3 reads CASSVGGQEAQYF. In DNA form, the CDR3 reads TGTGCCAGCAGCGTGGGGGGCCAAGAGGCCCAGTACTTC.

Only a few counts were recorded for this clonotype. The V and J genes are TRBV24-1 and TRBJ2-1; 8 bases map to TRBD2. Per the germline V gene, CDR1 is KGHDR and CDR2 is SFDVKD. CDR3 length: 14 amino acids. CDR3 sequence reads: CASAASGPPNEQFF. As DNA, the CDR3 is TGTGCTAGTGCGGCTAGCGGGCCCCCCAATGAGCAGTTCTTC.

A word on this clonotype: A much more abundant neighbour one base away suggests this may be a read error. The rearrangement links TRBV4-3 to TRBJ2-3, with a tentative D call TRBD1 (5 bases). Germline-derived CDR1 and CDR2 are LGHNA and YSLEER. This CDR3 has 16 residues. V was pared by 1 base and J by 4 bases, with 15 bases between. Here the CDR3 DNA reads TGCGCCAGCAGCCAAGGTACCAGGGCTCGCGCAGATACGCAGTATTTT. Encoded protein: CASSQGTRARADTQYF.

There are a few counts of this clonotype. This rearrangement joins TRBV28 to TRBJ2-3; D remains unclear. The CDR3 is 13 residues long. From germline, CDR1 is MDHEN and CDR2 SYDVKM. Between the trimmed V and J ends, which lost 4 bases and 3 bases, there was a span of 8 bases. Here the CDR3 reads CASSSSVTDTQYF. CDR3 nucleotide sequence: TGTGCCAGCAGTTCCAGCGTTACAGATACGCAGTATTTT.

This clonotype is categorized as large. The gene calls are TRBV4-1 and TRBJ2-3; 9 bases align to TRBD2. CDR3 length: 15 amino acids. Germline V gene lookup returns CDR1 MGHRA and CDR2 YSYEKL. With 3 bases clipped from V and 4 bases from J, the junction kept 5 bases outside the gene matches. DNA of the CDR3: TGCGCCAGCAGCCAGCGGGAGGGTGCAGCAGATACGCAGTATTTT. Protein product: CASSQREGAADTQYF.

The CDR3 reads CASSPGTGRGDTQYF. The CDR3 DNA reads as TGCGCCAGCAGCCCGGGGACAGGCAGAGGAGATACGCAGTATTTT. The chain combines TRBV4-1 with TRBJ2-3; 8 bases agree with TRBD1. Germline CDR1 reads MGHRA; CDR2 reads YSYEKL. This CDR3 has 15 residues. J was trimmed by 5 bases and V by 4 bases; bases with no gene match: 8.

The genes are TRBV4-2 and TRBJ2-7, with TRBD1 identical over 7 bases. In germline, CDR1 is LGHNA, CDR2 YNFKEQ. The CDR3 runs to 16 residues. V shed 4 bases, J shed 2 bases, and the junction held 11 bases outside the gene matches. CDR3 residues: CASSPDEGDRAYEQYF. CDR3 nucleotide sequence: TGTGCCAGCAGCCCAGATGAGGGAGACAGGGCCTACGAGCAGTACTTC.

The chain recombines TRBV6-2 or TRBV6-3 with TRBJ2-7; 7 positions match TRBD2. There are 16 residues in the CDR3. With V trimmed by 3 bases and J by 3 bases, 11 bases remained unmatched. Germline assignment: CDR1 MNHEY and CDR2 SVGEGT. CDR3 region: CASSYVRGLSLYEQYF. The CDR3 nucleotides read TGTGCCAGCAGTTATGTTCGGGGACTATCACTCTACGAGCAGTACTTC.

A few counts support this clonotype. The chain joins TRBV6-2 or TRBV6-3 to TRBJ2-7, with D perhaps matching TRBD2 (6 bases). The germline V gene encodes CDR1 MNHEY and CDR2 SVGEGT. The V end was cut by 8 bases, the J end by 1 base, with 15 bases between. The CDR3 totals 14 residues. The CDR3 coding sequence is TGTGCCAGCGGACGTCTTCGGGAGTCCTACGAGCAGTACTTC. Protein: CASGRLRESYEQYF.

Comments on this clonotype: A clone one base away is much larger, so this may be a read error. V gene TRBV6-1 combines with J gene TRBJ1-4; 8 nucleotides align to TRBD1. This CDR3 is built from 15 residues. Germline assignment: CDR1 MNHNS and CDR2 SASEGT. Trimming cost V 5 bases and J 10 bases; bases outside gene matches: 12. CDR3 protein: CASSPLGQGHVKLFF. The CDR3 coding sequence is TGTGCCAGCAGTCCCCTCGGACAGGGACATGTAAAACTGTTTTTT.

The V gene is TRBV9, the J gene TRBJ2-5; tentative D call: TRBD2 (6 bases). This CDR3 contains 13 residues. The germline CDR1 and CDR2 sequences are SGDLS and YYNGEE. V shed 3 bases and J shed 5 bases, with 11 bases lying between them. The DNA for the CDR3 is TGTGCCAGCAGCGGGAGGGAGAGTGAGACCCAGTACTTC. Protein product: CASSGRESETQYF.

In the case of this clonotype: A much larger clone differs from this one at a single base, so this may be a read error. The chain combines TRBV27 with TRBJ2-3; 7 bases are a match to TRBD2. Germline V CDR1 and CDR2: MNHEY, SMNVEV (reference sequence). CDR3 length: 15 residues. CDR3 DNA: TGTGCCAGCACCCTAGCTAGCGGCTCATGGGATACGCAGAATTTT. Its translation: CASTLASGSWDTQNF.

V usage is TRBV28 and J usage is TRBJ2-2; 9 nucleotides align to TRBD1. Unmatched junction bases numbered 7, after V lost 5 bases and J lost 6 bases. This CDR3 contains 15 residues. CDR1 and CDR2 from the germline V gene are MDHEN and SYDVKM. The CDR3 sequence is CASSNRGLGPGELFF. The CDR3 nucleotides read TGTGCCAGCAGTAACAGGGGGCTTGGGCCCGGGGAGCTGTTTTTT.

The sample holds a few counts of this clonotype. This chain uses TRBV20-1 with TRBJ2-3, with a possible D match to TRBD2 (6 bases). Trimming stripped 3 bases from V and 1 base from J, with 14 bases between. Per the germline V gene, CDR1 is DFQATT and CDR2 is SNEGSKA (reference sequence). There are 15 residues in the CDR3. CDR3 in DNA: TGCAGTGCTAGGGAACGCGGGATCGGCACAGATACGCAGTATTTT. Residues: CSARERGIGTDTQYF.

Regarding this clonotype: Germline is not matched at one junction end, which may reflect a read error. The chain combines TRBV7-6 with TRBJ2-7; TRBD2 might be the D (6 bases). Germline loops: CDR1 SGHVS, CDR2 FNYEAQ. The CDR3 covers 13 residues. CDR3 in DNA: TGTGCCAACAGCTCGGGACTCCGCTACGAGCAGTACTTC. Protein product: CANSSGLRYEQYF.

The table lists this clonotype with many counts. This chain connects TRBV7-8 to TRBJ1-5; tentative D call: TRBD1 (5 bases). From germline, CDR1 is SGHVS and CDR2 FQNEAQ. Trimming took 4 bases from V and 2 from J, leaving 12 bases between them. The CDR3 consists of 15 residues. This CDR3 reads CASSSPGGGNQPQHF. In nucleotides, the CDR3 is TGTGCCAGCAGCTCCCCTGGGGGGGGCAATCAGCCCCAGCATTTT.

This clonotype was recorded at least ten times. The V gene is TRBV28, the J gene TRBJ2-7; 9 nucleotides agree with TRBD1. The CDR3 is 15 amino acids. Per germline, CDR1 MDHEN and CDR2 SYDVKM. The ends lost 6 bases at V and 3 bases at J; junction bases unmatched: 9. CDR3 sequence: CASSPVRTGDYEQYF. DNA for the CDR3: TGTGCCAGCAGCCCGGTGAGGACAGGGGACTACGAGCAGTACTTC.

Only a few counts were recorded for this clonotype. The chain carries TRBV4-3 and TRBJ2-1, with no clear D. V was clipped by 0 bases and J by 9 bases, with 9 bases between them. The CDR3 length is 13 residues. Germline V gene sequence: CDR1 LGHNA, CDR2 YSLEER. DNA for the CDR3: TGCGCCAGCAGCCAAGATCCTAGTGGTGAGCAGTTCTTC. Translating gives CASSQDPSGEQFF.